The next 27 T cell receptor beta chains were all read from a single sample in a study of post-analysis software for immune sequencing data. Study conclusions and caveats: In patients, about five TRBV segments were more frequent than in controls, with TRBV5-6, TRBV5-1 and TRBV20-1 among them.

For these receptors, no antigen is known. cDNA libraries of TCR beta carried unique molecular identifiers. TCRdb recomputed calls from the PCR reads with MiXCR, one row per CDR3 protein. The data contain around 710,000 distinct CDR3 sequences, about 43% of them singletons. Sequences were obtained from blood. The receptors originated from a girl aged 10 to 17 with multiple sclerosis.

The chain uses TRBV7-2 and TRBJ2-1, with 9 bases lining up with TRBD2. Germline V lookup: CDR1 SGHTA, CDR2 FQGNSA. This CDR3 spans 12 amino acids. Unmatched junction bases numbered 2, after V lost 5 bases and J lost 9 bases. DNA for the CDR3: TGTGCCAGCAGCGGACTAGCGACTGAGCAGTTCTTC. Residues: CASSGLATEQFF.

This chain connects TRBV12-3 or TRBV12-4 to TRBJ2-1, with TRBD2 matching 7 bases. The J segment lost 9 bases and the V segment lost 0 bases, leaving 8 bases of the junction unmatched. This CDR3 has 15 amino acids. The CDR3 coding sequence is TGTGCCAGCAGTTTAGCTAGCGGGTATGTGATTGAGCAGTTCTTC. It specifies CASSLASGYVIEQFF.

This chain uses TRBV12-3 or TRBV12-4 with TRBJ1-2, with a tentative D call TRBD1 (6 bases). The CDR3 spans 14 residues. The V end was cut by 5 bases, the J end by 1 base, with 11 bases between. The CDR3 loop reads CASSTTGINYGYTF. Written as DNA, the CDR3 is TGTGCCAGCAGTACAACAGGGATTAACTATGGCTACACCTTC.

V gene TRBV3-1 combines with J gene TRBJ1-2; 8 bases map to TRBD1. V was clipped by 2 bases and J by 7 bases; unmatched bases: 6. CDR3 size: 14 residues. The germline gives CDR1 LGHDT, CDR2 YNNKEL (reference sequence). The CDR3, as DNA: TGTGCCAGCAGCCAAAGCCAGGGGGCTATTGGCTACACCTTC. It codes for CASSQSQGAIGYTF. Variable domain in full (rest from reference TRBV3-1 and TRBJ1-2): DTAVSQTPKYLVTQMGNDKSIKCEQNLGHDTMYWYKQDSKKFLKIMFSYNNKELIINETVPNRFSPKSPDKAHLNLHINSLELGDSAVYFCASSQSQGAIGYTFGSGTRLTVV.

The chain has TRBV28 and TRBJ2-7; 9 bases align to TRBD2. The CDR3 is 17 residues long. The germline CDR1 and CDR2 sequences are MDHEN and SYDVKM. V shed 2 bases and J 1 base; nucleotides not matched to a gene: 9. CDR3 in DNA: TGTGCCAGCAGTTTAGCGCGGGAGGGCCTATTATCCTACGAGCAGTACTTC. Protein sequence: CASSLAREGLLSYEQYF. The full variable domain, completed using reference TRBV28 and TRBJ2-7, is DVKVTQSSRYLVKRTGEKVFLECVQDMDHENMFWYRQDPGLGLRLIYFSYDVKMKEKGDIPEGYSVSREKKERFSLILESASTNQTSMYLCASSLAREGLLSYEQYFGPGTRLTVT.

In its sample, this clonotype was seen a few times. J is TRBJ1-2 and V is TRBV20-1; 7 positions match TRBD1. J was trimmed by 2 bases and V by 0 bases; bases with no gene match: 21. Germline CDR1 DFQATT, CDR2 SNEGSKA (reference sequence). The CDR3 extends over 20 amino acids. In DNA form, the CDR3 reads TGCAGTGCTAGAGAAGAAAAGGGGGCTGGTATATTGGTGGGGAACTATGGCTACACCTTC. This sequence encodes CSAREEKGAGILVGNYGYTF.

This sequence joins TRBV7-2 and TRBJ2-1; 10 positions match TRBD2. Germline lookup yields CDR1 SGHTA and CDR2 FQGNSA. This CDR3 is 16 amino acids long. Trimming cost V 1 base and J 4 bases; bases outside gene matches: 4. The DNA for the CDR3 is TGTGCCAGCAGCTTAGAATCGGGACTAGCGTACAATGAGCAGTTCTTC. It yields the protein CASSLESGLAYNEQFF. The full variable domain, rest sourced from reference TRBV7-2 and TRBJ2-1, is GAGVSQSPSNKVTEKGKDVELRCDPISGHTALYWYRQSLGQGLEFLIYFQGNSAPDKSGLPSDRFSAERTGGSVSTLTIQRTQQEDSAVYLCASSLESGLAYNEQFFGPGTRLTVL.

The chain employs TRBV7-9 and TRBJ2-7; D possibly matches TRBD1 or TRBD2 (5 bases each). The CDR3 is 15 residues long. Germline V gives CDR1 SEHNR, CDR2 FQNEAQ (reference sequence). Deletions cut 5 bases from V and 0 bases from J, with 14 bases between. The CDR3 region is CASSAAGGSSYEQYF. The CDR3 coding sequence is TGTGCCAGCAGCGCCGCTGGGGGAAGCTCCTACGAGCAGTACTTC.

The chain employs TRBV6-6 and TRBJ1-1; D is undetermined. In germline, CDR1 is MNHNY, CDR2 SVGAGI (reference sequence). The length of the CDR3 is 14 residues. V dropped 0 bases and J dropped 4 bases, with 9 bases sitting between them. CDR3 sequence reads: CASSYSLGGTEAFF. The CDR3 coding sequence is TGTGCCAGCAGTTACTCGCTTGGAGGCACTGAAGCTTTCTTT.

The CDR3 reads CASRTSEDSYNEQFF. In DNA form, the CDR3 reads TGTGCCAGCCGAACTAGCGAGGACTCCTACAATGAGCAGTTCTTC. The rearrangement uses TRBV10-3 and TRBJ2-1; 7 bases fit TRBD2. Germline values: CDR1 ENHRY, CDR2 SYGVKD. The ends lost 10 bases at V and 0 bases at J; junction bases unmatched: 9. The CDR3 runs 15 residues.

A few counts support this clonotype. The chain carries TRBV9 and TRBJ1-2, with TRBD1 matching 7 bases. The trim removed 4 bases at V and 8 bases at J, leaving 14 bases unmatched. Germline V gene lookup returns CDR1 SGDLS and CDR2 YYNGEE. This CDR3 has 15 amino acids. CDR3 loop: CASSPKGTDAWGYTF. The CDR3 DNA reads TGTGCCAGCAGCCCAAAGGGGACAGATGCCTGGGGCTACACCTTC.

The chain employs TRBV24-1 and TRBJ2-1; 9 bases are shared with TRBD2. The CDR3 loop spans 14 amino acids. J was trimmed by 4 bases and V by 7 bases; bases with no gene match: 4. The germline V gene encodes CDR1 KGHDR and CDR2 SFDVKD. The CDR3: CATSSSGVYNEQFF. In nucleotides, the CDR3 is TGTGCCACCAGCTCTAGCGGGGTTTACAATGAGCAGTTCTTC.

This chain's CDR3 is CSARQGEETQYF. CDR3 nucleotides: TGCAGCGCTCGACAGGGAGAGGAGACCCAGTACTTC. The chain carries TRBV29-1 and TRBJ2-5; 7 bases map to TRBD1. V was pared by 7 bases and J by 5 bases, with 7 bases of the junction left unmatched. CDR3 length equals 12 residues. Germline V gene sequence: CDR1 SQVTM, CDR2 ANQGSEA.

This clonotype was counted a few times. CDR3 in DNA: TGCAGTGCAGAAGAGCCTAGCGGGAGCCCTACAGATACGCAGTATTTT. This translates into CSAEEPSGSPTDTQYF. This chain uses TRBV20-1 with TRBJ2-3; 10 bases match TRBD2. The CDR3 runs 16 residues. Germline loops: CDR1 DFQATT, CDR2 SNEGSKA (reference sequence). J was trimmed by 3 bases and V by 6 bases; bases with no gene match: 12.

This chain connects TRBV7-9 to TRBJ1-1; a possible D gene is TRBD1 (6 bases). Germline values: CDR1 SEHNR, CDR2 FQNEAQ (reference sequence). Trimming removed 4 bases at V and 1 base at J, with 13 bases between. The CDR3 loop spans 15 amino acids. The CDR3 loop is CASSSVVGANTEAFF. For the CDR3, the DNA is TGTGCCAGCAGCTCGGTTGTGGGGGCGAACACTGAAGCTTTCTTT.

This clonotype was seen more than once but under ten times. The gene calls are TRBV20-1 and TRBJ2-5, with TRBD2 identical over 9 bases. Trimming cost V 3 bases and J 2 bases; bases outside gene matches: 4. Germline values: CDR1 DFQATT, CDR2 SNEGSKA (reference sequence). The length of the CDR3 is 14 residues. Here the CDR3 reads CSARETSGQETQYF. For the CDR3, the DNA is TGCAGTGCTAGGGAGACTAGCGGACAAGAGACCCAGTACTTC.

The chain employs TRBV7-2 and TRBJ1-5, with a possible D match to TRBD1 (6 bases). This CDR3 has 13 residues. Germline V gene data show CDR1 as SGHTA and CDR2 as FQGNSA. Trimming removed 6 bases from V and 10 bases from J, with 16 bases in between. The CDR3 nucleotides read TGTGCCAGCAGTATCCCGGGGGGCAAACCCCAGCATTTT. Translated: CASSIPGGKPQHF.

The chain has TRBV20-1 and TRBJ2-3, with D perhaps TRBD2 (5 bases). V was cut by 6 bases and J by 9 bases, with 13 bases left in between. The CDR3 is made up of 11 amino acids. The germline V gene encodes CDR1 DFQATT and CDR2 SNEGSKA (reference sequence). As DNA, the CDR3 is TGCAGTGCCCTTCGGGGTTCGACGCAGTATTTT. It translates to CSALRGSTQYF.

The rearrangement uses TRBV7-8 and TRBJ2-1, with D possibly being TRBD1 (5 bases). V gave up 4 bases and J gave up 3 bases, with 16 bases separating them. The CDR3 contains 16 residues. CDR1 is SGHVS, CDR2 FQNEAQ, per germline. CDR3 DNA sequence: TGTGCCAGCAGCTATGGGCCCCAGGGTTACTACAATGAGCAGTTCTTC. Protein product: CASSYGPQGYYNEQFF.

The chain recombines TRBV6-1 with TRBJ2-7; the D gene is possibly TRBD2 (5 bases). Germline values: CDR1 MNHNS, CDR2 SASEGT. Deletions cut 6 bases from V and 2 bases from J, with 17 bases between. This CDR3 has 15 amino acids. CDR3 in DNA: TGTGCCAGCAGGCGAGGGTACACGCCTACCTACGAGCAGTACTTC. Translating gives CASRRGYTPTYEQYF.

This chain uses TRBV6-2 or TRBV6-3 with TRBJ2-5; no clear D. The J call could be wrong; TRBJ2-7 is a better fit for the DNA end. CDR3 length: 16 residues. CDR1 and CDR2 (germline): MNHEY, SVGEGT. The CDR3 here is CASSYSPGLPFYEQYF. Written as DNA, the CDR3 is TGTGCCAGCAGTTACTCACCGGGTCTACCATTTTACGAGCAGTACTTC.

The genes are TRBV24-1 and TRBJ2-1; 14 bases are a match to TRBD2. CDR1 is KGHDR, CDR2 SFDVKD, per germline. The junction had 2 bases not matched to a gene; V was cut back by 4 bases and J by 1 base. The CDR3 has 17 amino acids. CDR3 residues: CATSDGTSGGSYNEQFF. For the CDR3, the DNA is TGTGCCACCAGTGACGGGACTAGCGGGGGTTCCTACAATGAGCAGTTCTTC.

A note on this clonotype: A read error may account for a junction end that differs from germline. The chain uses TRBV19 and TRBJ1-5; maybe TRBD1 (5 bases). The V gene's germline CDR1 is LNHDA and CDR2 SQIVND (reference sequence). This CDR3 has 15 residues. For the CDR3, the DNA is TGCGCCAGTACCCTACAGGCCAACTACAATCAGCCCCAGCATTTT. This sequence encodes CASTLQANYNQPQHF.

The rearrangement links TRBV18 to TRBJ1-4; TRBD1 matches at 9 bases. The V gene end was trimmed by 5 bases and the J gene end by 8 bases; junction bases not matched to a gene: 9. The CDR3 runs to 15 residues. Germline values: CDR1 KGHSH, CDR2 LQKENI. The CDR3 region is CASSTLQGAGEKLFF. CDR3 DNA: TGTGCCAGCTCAACGTTACAGGGGGCTGGAGAAAAACTGTTTTTT.

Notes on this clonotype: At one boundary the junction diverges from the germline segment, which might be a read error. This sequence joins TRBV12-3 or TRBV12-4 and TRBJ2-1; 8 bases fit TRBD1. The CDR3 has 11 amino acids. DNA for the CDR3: TGTGCCAGCTACAGGGGGAATGAGCAGGTCTTC. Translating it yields CASYRGNEQVF.

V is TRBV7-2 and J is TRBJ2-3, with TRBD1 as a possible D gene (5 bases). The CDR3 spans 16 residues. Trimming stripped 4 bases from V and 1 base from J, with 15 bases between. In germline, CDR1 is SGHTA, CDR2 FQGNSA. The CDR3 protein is CASSSNRGLGTDTQYF. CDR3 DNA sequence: TGTGCCAGCAGCTCGAATAGGGGATTGGGCACAGATACGCAGTATTTT. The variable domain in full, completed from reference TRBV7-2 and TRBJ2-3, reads GAGVSQSPSNKVTEKGKDVELRCDPISGHTALYWYRQSLGQGLEFLIYFQGNSAPDKSGLPSDRFSAERTGGSVSTLTIQRTQQEDSAVYLCASSSNRGLGTDTQYFGPGTRLTVL.

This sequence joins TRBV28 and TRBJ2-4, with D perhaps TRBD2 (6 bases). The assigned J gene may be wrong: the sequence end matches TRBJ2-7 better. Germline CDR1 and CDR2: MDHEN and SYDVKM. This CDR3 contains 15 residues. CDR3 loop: CASSLAGILEHEQYF. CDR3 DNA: TGTGCCAGCAGTTTGGCGGGAATTTTGGAACACGAGCAGTACTTC.